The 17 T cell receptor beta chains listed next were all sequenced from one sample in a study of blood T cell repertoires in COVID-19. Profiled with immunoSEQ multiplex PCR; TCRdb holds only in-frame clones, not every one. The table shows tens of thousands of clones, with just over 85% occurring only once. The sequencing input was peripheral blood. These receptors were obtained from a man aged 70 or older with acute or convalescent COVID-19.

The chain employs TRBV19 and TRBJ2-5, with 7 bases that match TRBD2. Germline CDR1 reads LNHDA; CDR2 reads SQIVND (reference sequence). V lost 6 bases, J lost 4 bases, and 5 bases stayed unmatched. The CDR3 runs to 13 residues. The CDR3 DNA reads TGTGCCAGTAGCAAGGCGGGAGCAGAGACCCAGTACTTC. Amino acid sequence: CASSKAGAETQYF.

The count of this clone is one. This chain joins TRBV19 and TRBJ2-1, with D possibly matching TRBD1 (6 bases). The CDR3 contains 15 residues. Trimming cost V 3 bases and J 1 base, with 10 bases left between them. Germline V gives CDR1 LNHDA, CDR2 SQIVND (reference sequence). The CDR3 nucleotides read TGTGCCAGTAGTATCTCAGGGGTATCCTACAATGAGCAGTTCTTC. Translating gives CASSISGVSYNEQFF.

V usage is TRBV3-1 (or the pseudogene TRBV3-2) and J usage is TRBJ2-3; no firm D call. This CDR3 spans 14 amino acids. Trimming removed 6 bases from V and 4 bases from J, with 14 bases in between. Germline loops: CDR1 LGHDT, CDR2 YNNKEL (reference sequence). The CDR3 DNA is TGTGCCAGCAGTTATCCGGAGAGGCCAGATACGCAGTATTTT. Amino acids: CASSYPERPDTQYF.

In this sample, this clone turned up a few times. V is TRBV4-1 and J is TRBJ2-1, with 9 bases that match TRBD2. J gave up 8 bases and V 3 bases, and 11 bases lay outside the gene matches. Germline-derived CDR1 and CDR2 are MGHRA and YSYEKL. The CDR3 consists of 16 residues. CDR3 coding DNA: TGCGCCAGCAGCCAGGGACTAGCTCATGTGAGCGATGAGCAGTTCTTC. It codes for CASSQGLAHVSDEQFF.

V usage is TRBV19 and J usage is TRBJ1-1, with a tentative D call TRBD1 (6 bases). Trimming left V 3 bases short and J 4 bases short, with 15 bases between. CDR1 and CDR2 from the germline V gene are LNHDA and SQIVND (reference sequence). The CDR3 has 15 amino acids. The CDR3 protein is CASSMALGRGTEAFF. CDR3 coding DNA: TGTGCCAGTAGTATGGCTCTGGGCAGGGGCACTGAAGCTTTCTTT.

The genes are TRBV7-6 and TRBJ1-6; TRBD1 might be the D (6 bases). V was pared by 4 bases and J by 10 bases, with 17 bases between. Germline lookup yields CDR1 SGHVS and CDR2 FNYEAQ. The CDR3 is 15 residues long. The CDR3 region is CASSSSGEMGSPLHF. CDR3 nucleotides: TGTGCCAGCAGCTCCTCAGGGGAGATGGGATCACCCCTCCACTTT.

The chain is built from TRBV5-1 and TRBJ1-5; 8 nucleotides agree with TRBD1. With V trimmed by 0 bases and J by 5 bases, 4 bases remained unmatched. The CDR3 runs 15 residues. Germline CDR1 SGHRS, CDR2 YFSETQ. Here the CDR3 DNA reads TGCGCCAGCAGCTTGGATGACAGGGGTGATCAGCCCCAGCATTTT. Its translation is CASSLDDRGDQPQHF.

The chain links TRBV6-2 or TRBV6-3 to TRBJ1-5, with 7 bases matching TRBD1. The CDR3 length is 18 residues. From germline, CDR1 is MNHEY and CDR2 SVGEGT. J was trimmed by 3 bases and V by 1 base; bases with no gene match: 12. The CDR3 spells CASSYFPGDSLYNQPQHF. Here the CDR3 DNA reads TGTGCCAGCAGTTACTTTCCGGGGGACAGTCTCTACAATCAGCCCCAGCATTTT.

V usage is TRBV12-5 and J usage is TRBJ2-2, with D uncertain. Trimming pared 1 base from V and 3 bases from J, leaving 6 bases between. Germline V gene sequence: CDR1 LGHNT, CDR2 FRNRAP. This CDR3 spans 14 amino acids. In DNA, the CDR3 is TGTGCTAGTGGTTTGGGACACGACACCGGGGAGCTGTTTTTT. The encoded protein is CASGLGHDTGELFF.

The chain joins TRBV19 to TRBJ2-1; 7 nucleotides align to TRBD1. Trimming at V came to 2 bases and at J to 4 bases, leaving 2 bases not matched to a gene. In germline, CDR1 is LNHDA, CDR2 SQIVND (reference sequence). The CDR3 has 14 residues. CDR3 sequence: CASSIKGQYNEQFF. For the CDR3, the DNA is TGTGCCAGTAGTATAAAGGGACAGTACAATGAGCAGTTCTTC.

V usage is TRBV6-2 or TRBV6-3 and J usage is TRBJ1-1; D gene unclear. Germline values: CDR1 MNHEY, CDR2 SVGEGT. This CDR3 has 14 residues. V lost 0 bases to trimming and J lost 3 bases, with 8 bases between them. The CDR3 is CASSYSRADTEAFF. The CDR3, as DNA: TGTGCCAGCAGTTACTCGAGGGCGGACACTGAAGCTTTCTTT.

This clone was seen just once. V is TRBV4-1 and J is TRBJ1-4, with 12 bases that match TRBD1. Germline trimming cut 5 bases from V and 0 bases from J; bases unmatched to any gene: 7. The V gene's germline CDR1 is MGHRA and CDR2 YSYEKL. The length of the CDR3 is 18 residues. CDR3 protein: CASSSGQGALATNEKLFF. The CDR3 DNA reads TGCGCCAGCAGCTCGGGACAGGGGGCCCTCGCAACTAATGAAAAACTGTTTTTT.

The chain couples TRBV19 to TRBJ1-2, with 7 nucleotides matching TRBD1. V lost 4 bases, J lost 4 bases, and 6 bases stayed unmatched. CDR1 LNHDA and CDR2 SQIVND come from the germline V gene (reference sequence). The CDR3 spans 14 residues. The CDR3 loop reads CASSTGQVLYGYTF. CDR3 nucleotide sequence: TGTGCCAGTAGTACCGGACAGGTCCTCTATGGCTACACCTTC.

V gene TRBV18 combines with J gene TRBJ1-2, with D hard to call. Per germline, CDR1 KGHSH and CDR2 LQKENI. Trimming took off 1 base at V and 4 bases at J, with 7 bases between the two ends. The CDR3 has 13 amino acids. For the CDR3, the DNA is TGTGCCAGCTCACCACTGGAGACCTATGGCTACACCTTC. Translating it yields CASSPLETYGYTF.

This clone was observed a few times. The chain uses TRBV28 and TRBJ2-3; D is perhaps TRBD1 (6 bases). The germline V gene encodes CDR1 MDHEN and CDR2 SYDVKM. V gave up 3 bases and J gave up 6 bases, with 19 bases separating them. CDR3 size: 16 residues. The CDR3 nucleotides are TGTGCCAGCAGTTTCATAGGGACAACCCGCGCTGATACGCAGTATTTT. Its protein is CASSFIGTTRADTQYF.

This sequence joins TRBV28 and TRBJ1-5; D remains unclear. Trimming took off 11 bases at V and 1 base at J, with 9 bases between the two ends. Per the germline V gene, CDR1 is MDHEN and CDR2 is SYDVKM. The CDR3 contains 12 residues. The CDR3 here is CAVAPSNQPQHF. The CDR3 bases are TGTGCCGTAGCCCCGAGCAATCAGCCCCAGCATTTT.

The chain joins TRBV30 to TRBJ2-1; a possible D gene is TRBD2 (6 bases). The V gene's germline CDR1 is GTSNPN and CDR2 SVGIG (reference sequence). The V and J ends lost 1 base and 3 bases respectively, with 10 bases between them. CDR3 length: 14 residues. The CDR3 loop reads CAWSGDSFYNEQFF. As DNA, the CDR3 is TGTGCCTGGAGTGGGGACTCCTTCTACAATGAGCAGTTCTTC.